The present T cell receptor beta chain was sequenced within a study of T-cell memory formation after mild COVID-19. Study as a whole: TCR clusters were largely donor specific.

Overall study results and limits: Contracting clones from day 15 to 85 showed balanced CD4/CD8; later expanders favored CD4+.

This clonotype was detected only a few times. The antigen remains undetermined. Per the germline V gene, CDR1 is SGHDN and CDR2 is FVKESK. Trimming removed 2 bases from V and 4 bases from J; junction bases left unmatched: 4. This CDR3 has 15 amino acids. Sample barcodes and UMIs were carried by the TCR alpha and TCR beta cDNA libraries that 5'RACE generated with constant-segment primers. TCRdb re-called the 5' RACE reads through MiXCR, storing one row per CDR3 protein. The top ten hold roughly 15% of the sample, which has 150,000 to 200,000 distinct CDR3 sequences, about 14% seen once. This TCR was sampled from an adult woman who had mild COVID-19 (a few samples of this study predate the infection). Cell type and time point are not known. The sequencing input was PBMCs or a T cell subset sorted from them (not recorded which). The rearrangement joins TRBV14 to TRBJ2-1; 8 bases are a match to TRBD2. The DNA of the CDR3 is TGTGCCAGCAGCCAATACGGCGGGAGGTACAATGAGCAGTTCTTC. It specifies CASSQYGGRYNEQFF.